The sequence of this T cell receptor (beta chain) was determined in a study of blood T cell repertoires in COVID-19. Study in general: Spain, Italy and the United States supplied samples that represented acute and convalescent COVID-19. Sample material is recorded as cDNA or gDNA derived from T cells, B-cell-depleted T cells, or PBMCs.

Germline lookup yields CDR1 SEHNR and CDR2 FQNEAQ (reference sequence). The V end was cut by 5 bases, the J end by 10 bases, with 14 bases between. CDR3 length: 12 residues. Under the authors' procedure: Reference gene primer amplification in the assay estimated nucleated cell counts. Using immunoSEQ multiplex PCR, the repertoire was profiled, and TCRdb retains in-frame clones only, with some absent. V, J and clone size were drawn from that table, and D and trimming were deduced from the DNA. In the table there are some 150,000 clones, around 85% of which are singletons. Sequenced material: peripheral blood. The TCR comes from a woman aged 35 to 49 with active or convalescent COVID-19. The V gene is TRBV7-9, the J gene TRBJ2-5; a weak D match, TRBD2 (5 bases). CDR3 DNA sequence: TGTGCCAGCAGCCCCCCTACGGGGATCCAGTACTTC. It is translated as CASSPPTGIQYF.